This record concerns one T cell receptor (beta chain) sequence. Its antigen remains unknown. The data stem from a study of vaccination and CD4 T cells after COVID-19. Study-wide context: Control cultures used a CEFX viral epitope pool, an HIV-1 Nef peptide pool, or no peptide.

The CDR3 runs 20 residues. The V segment lost 2 bases and the J segment 4 bases; nucleotides outside the gene matches: 18. Germline V gene lookup returns CDR1 MDHEN and CDR2 SYDVKM. Documented time point: late sampling 161 to 241 days after vaccination in a few convalescent patients. Sample treatment: approximately 9-day PBMC culture with coronavirus spike peptide pools or control peptides (ViraFEST assay). Antigen-specific T cells were expanded with peptide pools by ViraFEST, and TCRs were then sequenced. Days 3 and 7 saw half the medium replaced with fresh IL-2 medium. By negative selection, CD4+ T cells were isolated once culture had run for nine to eleven days. Cultured CD4+ T-cell DNA underwent Oncomine TCR Beta short-read sequencing. From the PCR reads, TCRdb called clonotypes with MiXCR, one entry per CDR3 protein. The sample includes approximately 22,000 distinct CDR3 sequences, around a third of them seen just once.

This receptor was taken from a human donor who had recovered from COVID-19. The sample here was CD4+ T cells from blood, cultured in vitro, taken about 7 months after SARS-CoV-2 vaccination. V and J are TRBV28 and TRBJ1-1, with 11 bases fitting TRBD1. The CDR3 DNA reads as TGTGCCAGCAGTTTACGAAAGGAGTTCCGGGACAGGGGGTGGACCACTGAAGCTTTCTTT. It codes for CASSLRKEFRDRGWTTEAFF.